A single sample gave rise to the 30 T cell receptor beta chains below, sequenced in a study of T cells in Graves' hyperthyroidism and ophthalmopathy. There were TCR beta CDR3 regions amplified from RNA transcripts. The HTBI primer set was used in a first-round RT-PCR of the TCR CDR3. Each CDR3 protein gets one entry after TCRdb re-called the multiplex PCR reads with MiXCR. The table lists about 420,000 distinct CDR3 sequences, about 13% of them singletons. Sequencing was performed on blood. The receptors originated from a woman aged 18 to 35 with Graves' hyperthyroidism.

The genes are TRBV6-1 and TRBJ2-7; 7 bases are shared with TRBD2. The V gene end was trimmed by 7 bases and the J gene end by 2 bases; junction bases not matched to a gene: 8. The CDR3 is 14 amino acids. Germline assignment: CDR1 MNHNS and CDR2 SASEGT. The CDR3 here is CASTEAGPPYEQYF. The CDR3 nucleotides read TGTGCCAGCACCGAAGCGGGGCCTCCCTACGAGCAGTACTTC.

A few counts support this clonotype. V usage is TRBV9 and J usage is TRBJ1-2; 12 bases line up with TRBD1. The CDR3 consists of 16 residues. CDR1 is SGDLS, CDR2 YYNGEE, per germline. V was pared by 3 bases and J by 6 bases, with 9 bases of the junction left unmatched. CDR3 in amino acids: CASSAPGQGAFDGYTF. DNA for the CDR3: TGTGCCAGCAGCGCGCCGGGACAGGGGGCGTTCGATGGCTACACCTTC.

This clonotype was recorded many times. J is TRBJ1-1 and V is TRBV25-1; D is uncertain. CDR3 length: 15 amino acids. Looked up from germline, CDR1 is MGHDK and CDR2 is SYGVNS. The V and J ends lost 3 bases and 3 bases respectively, with 14 bases between them. CDR3 amino acids: CASSDPTVGYTEAFF. For the CDR3, the DNA is TGTGCCAGCAGTGACCCCACAGTCGGGTACACTGAAGCTTTCTTT.

This clonotype was recorded at least ten times. The chain carries TRBV3-1 and TRBJ2-3; no clear D. V was clipped by 1 base and J by 3 bases, with 11 bases between them. CDR1 is LGHDT, CDR2 YNNKEL, per germline (reference sequence). The CDR3 totals 15 residues. CDR3 DNA: TGTGCCAGCAGCCAAGGCCTTCTTTTGACAGATACGCAGTATTTT. Translation gives CASSQGLLLTDTQYF.

This clonotype was detected ten times or more. This chain uses TRBV5-1 with TRBJ1-2; 7 nucleotides align to TRBD1. The CDR3 is 14 amino acids. V trimming: 4 bases; J trimming: 5 bases; junction bases outside the gene matches: 8. Germline values: CDR1 SGHRS, CDR2 YFSETQ. Here the CDR3 reads CASSQGTDGYGYTF. The CDR3 region has the DNA TGCGCCAGCAGCCAAGGGACAGACGGTTATGGCTACACCTTC. Drawing the rest from reference TRBV5-1 and TRBJ1-2, the complete variable domain is KAGVTQTPRYLIKTRGQQVTLSCSPISGHRSVSWYQQTPGQGLQFLFEYFSETQRNKGNFPGRFSGRQFSNSRSEMNVSTLELGDSALYLCASSQGTDGYGYTFGSGTRLTVV.

V and J are TRBV7-6 and TRBJ2-2; D is unclear. Trimming removed 4 bases at V and 5 bases at J, with 14 bases between. The V gene's germline CDR1 is SGHVS and CDR2 FNYEAQ. This CDR3 contains 15 residues. Here the CDR3 DNA reads TGTGCCAGCAGCTCTCGAGAACAAAGGACCGGGGAGCTGTTTTTT. Residues: CASSSREQRTGELFF.

As for this clonotype: Because the CDR3's place on the DNA is in doubt, the DNA is left out and the CDR3 is given as listed by TCRdb. The chain employs TRBV7-6 and TRBJ2-3. The CDR3 is 12 amino acids in total, end residues counted. Per the germline V gene, CDR1 is SGHVS and CDR2 is FNYEAQ. The CDR3 loop reads CARYNCTDTQYF.

The table lists this clonotype with a few counts. The chain employs TRBV5-1 and TRBJ2-2; TRBD1 aligns across 8 bases. J gave up 0 bases and V 4 bases, and 11 bases lay outside the gene matches. The CDR3 length is 18 residues. Germline CDR1 is SGHRS and CDR2 is YFSETQ. CDR3 amino acids: CASSPRTGTYANTGELFF. As DNA, the CDR3 is TGCGCCAGCAGCCCAAGGACAGGGACTTACGCGAACACCGGGGAGCTGTTTTTT. Looking up the rest from reference TRBV5-1 and TRBJ2-2 gives the full variable domain: KAGVTQTPRYLIKTRGQQVTLSCSPISGHRSVSWYQQTPGQGLQFLFEYFSETQRNKGNFPGRFSGRQFSNSRSEMNVSTLELGDSALYLCASSPRTGTYANTGELFFGEGSRLTVL.

Ten or more counts support this clonotype. The rearrangement links TRBV5-1 to TRBJ2-1; D is possibly TRBD2 (7 bases). V gave up 4 bases and J gave up 0 bases, with 17 bases separating them. The germline gives CDR1 SGHRS, CDR2 YFSETQ. The CDR3 length is 17 residues. This CDR3 reads CASSGGGAGSSYNEQFF. CDR3 DNA: TGCGCCAGCAGCGGGGGGGGCGCTGGCAGCTCCTACAATGAGCAGTTCTTC.

This clonotype was recorded a few times. V usage is TRBV5-1 and J usage is TRBJ1-2; a possible D gene is TRBD1 (6 bases). CDR3 length: 14 residues. Trimming took 1 base from V and 4 from J, leaving 11 bases between them. Germline CDR1 SGHRS, CDR2 YFSETQ. CDR3 DNA sequence: TGCGCCAGCAGCTTGCAGGGGATGGCCTATGGCTACACCTTC. The encoded protein is CASSLQGMAYGYTF.

This clonotype was detected a few times. The chain couples TRBV4-3 to TRBJ2-5; D might be TRBD2 (6 bases). Germline loops: CDR1 LGHNA, CDR2 YSLEER. The CDR3 is 16 residues long. V lost 0 bases, J lost 5 bases, and 16 bases lay in between. The CDR3 DNA is TGCGCCAGCAGCCAAGATGGAAGAGCGGGCGGGGAGACCCAGTACTTC. Protein product: CASSQDGRAGGETQYF.

This clonotype was observed many times. This chain links TRBV11-2 with TRBJ2-1, with TRBD2 matching 12 bases. Germline V gene data show CDR1 as SGHAT and CDR2 as FQNNGV. This CDR3 contains 17 residues. Trimming cost V 5 bases and J 3 bases; bases outside gene matches: 8. CDR3 sequence: CASSTRTSGTNYNEQFF. The CDR3 DNA is TGTGCCAGCAGCACCAGGACTAGCGGGACCAACTACAATGAGCAGTTCTTC.

This clonotype turned up a few times. The chain couples TRBV6-1 to TRBJ2-5; TRBD2 aligns across 11 bases. This CDR3 comprises 16 residues. Germline CDR1 MNHNS, CDR2 SASEGT. Losses at the gene ends were 6 bases for V and 4 bases for J; bases not matched to a gene: 10. In nucleotides, the CDR3 is TGTGCCAGCAGCGCCGTTAGACTAGCGGGGAGAGAGACCCAGTACTTC. Its protein is CASSAVRLAGRETQYF.

The J gene is TRBJ2-7, the V gene TRBV5-6; possibly TRBD2 for D (5 bases). The length of the CDR3 is 13 residues. Germline CDR1 and CDR2: SGHDT and YYEEEE. Trimming removed 2 bases at V and 4 bases at J, with 10 bases between. CDR3 residues: CASSFAGLYEQYF. Here the CDR3 DNA reads TGTGCCAGCAGCTTCGCGGGTCTGTACGAGCAGTACTTC.

This clonotype has only a few counts. The gene calls are TRBV6-1 and TRBJ2-5, with D unresolved. The CDR3 covers 13 residues. Germline V gene lookup returns CDR1 MNHNS and CDR2 SASEGT. The V end was cut by 5 bases, the J end by 6 bases, with 13 bases between. CDR3 loop: CASSPSGEKTQYF. The CDR3 nucleotides are TGTGCCAGCAGTCCCTCCGGTGAGAAGACCCAGTACTTC.

This chain uses TRBV27 with TRBJ1-3, with 8 bases matching TRBD1. The V segment lost 5 bases and the J segment 2 bases; nucleotides outside the gene matches: 5. The germline V gene has CDR1 MNHEY and CDR2 SMNVEV (reference sequence). The CDR3 covers 15 residues. In nucleotides, the CDR3 is TGTGCCAGCAGTCCGGACAGGGAGGCTGGAAACACCATATATTTT. Translating gives CASSPDREAGNTIYF.

This clonotype was counted only a few times. V usage is TRBV6-5 and J usage is TRBJ1-1; no clear D. V lost 0 bases, J lost 3 bases, and 8 bases lay in between. The CDR3 runs 14 residues. In germline, CDR1 is MNHEY, CDR2 SVGAGI. The CDR3 bases are TGTGCCAGCAGTTACTCGAGGATAGACACTGAAGCTTTCTTT. Amino acid sequence: CASSYSRIDTEAFF.

This clonotype was recorded many times. This chain connects TRBV18 to TRBJ1-3; D not resolved. This CDR3 contains 15 residues. V lost 3 bases and J lost 0, with 9 bases in between. The germline CDR1 and CDR2 sequences are KGHSH and LQKENI. CDR3 in DNA: TGTGCCAGCTCACCTTACGACTACTCTGGAAACACCATATATTTT. Its translation is CASSPYDYSGNTIYF. Supplemented by reference TRBV18 and TRBJ1-3, the full variable domain reads NAGVMQNPRHLVRRRGQEARLRCSPMKGHSHVYWYRQLPEEGLKFMVYLQKENIIDESGMPKERFSAEFPKEGPSILRIQQVVRGDSAAYFCASSPYDYSGNTIYFGEGSWLTVV.

This clonotype was detected ten times or more. The rearrangement uses TRBV28 and TRBJ1-5; D gene unclear. This CDR3 has 15 amino acids. Trimming stripped 3 bases from V and 0 bases from J, with 9 bases between. Germline V gene data show CDR1 as MDHEN and CDR2 as SYDVKM. CDR3 nucleotide sequence: TGTGCCAGCAGTTTCAACAGATTTAGCAATCAGCCCCAGCATTTT. This sequence encodes CASSFNRFSNQPQHF.

This clonotype was counted many times. The chain couples TRBV29-1 to TRBJ2-3, with a tentative D call TRBD1 (6 bases). The V end lost 7 bases, the J end lost 1 base, and 12 bases lay between the germline ends. The CDR3 totals 13 residues. Germline V gives CDR1 SQVTM, CDR2 ANQGSEA. CDR3 protein: CSGRGRGTDTQYF. The CDR3, as DNA: TGCAGCGGCAGGGGAAGGGGCACAGATACGCAGTATTTT.

There are many counts of this clonotype. The chain combines TRBV6-5 with TRBJ2-7; no firm D call. The germline CDR1 and CDR2 sequences are MNHEY and SVGAGI. V was trimmed by 2 bases and J by 3 bases, leaving 11 bases between them. CDR3 length equals 14 residues. This CDR3 is CASSYSTLGYEQYF. The CDR3 bases are TGTGCCAGCAGTTACAGCACTCTAGGCTACGAGCAGTACTTC.

In this sample, this clonotype turned up many times. The CDR3 sequence: CASRQGGNTGELFF. As DNA, the CDR3 is TGTGCCAGCAGACAGGGAGGTAACACCGGGGAGCTGTTTTTT. The chain joins TRBV6-1 to TRBJ2-2; D might be TRBD1 or TRBD2, each matching 6 bases. Germline-derived CDR1 and CDR2 are MNHNS and SASEGT. V lost 6 bases and J 2 bases, leaving 10 bases between the germline ends. The CDR3 runs to 14 residues.

This clonotype was seen many times. This chain connects TRBV20-1 to TRBJ2-3; D may be TRBD2 (6 bases). Germline CDR1 is DFQATT and CDR2 is SNEGSKA (reference sequence). With 6 bases removed from V and 6 bases from J, the gap between germline ends came to 22 bases. CDR3 length equals 15 residues. The CDR3 DNA follows: TGCAGTGCCGTTCCGGGACTGGGGTCGCGGGATACGCAGTATTTT. Translating gives CSAVPGLGSRDTQYF.

Only a few counts were recorded for this clonotype. This chain uses TRBV6-1 with TRBJ1-2; the D gene is possibly TRBD1 (5 bases). This CDR3 spans 14 amino acids. The germline V gene encodes CDR1 MNHNS and CDR2 SASEGT. The V end lost 5 bases, the J end lost 5 bases, and 15 bases lay between the germline ends. CDR3 in amino acids: CASSPSTGLYGYTF. The CDR3 region has the DNA TGTGCCAGCAGTCCGTCTACAGGATTATATGGCTACACCTTC.

This clonotype has only a few counts. This chain connects TRBV5-1 to TRBJ2-3; the D is unclear. V gave up 0 bases and J gave up 3 bases, with 11 bases separating them. CDR3 length equals 15 residues. Germline V gene lookup returns CDR1 SGHRS and CDR2 YFSETQ. Here the CDR3 reads CASSLGWSDTDTQYF. The CDR3 coding sequence is TGCGCCAGCAGCTTGGGTTGGAGCGATACAGATACGCAGTATTTT.

In its sample, this clonotype was seen many times. The chain recombines TRBV2 with TRBJ2-7; no firm D call. V gave up 6 bases and J gave up 2 bases, with 5 bases separating them. The CDR3 contains 11 residues. Germline values: CDR1 SNHLY, CDR2 FYNNEI. The CDR3 nucleotides are TGTGCCAGCAGCCGACCCTACGAGCAGTACTTC. It translates to CASSRPYEQYF.

This clonotype was seen a handful of times. The V call is TRBV5-1, the J call TRBJ2-5; TRBD1 matches 11 bases. Looked up from germline, CDR1 is SGHRS and CDR2 is YFSETQ. Unmatched junction bases numbered 9, after V lost 5 bases and J lost 0 bases. This CDR3 contains 17 residues. The CDR3 DNA reads TGCGCCAGCAGATACGGACAGGGGGCTAAGTACCAAGAGACCCAGTACTTC. It translates to CASRYGQGAKYQETQYF. Complete variable domain (other parts from reference TRBV5-1 and TRBJ2-5): KAGVTQTPRYLIKTRGQQVTLSCSPISGHRSVSWYQQTPGQGLQFLFEYFSETQRNKGNFPGRFSGRQFSNSRSEMNVSTLELGDSALYLCASRYGQGAKYQETQYFGPGTRLLVL.

The sample holds a few counts of this clonotype. This rearrangement joins TRBV7-2 to TRBJ1-5, with 8 bases matching TRBD1. The V segment lost 1 base and the J segment 6 bases; nucleotides outside the gene matches: 5. Looked up from germline, CDR1 is SGHTA and CDR2 is FQGNSA. CDR3 size: 15 residues. The CDR3 region is CASSLVRQGTQPQHF. The CDR3 DNA follows: TGTGCCAGCAGCTTAGTGCGACAGGGGACTCAGCCCCAGCATTTT.

As to this clonotype: The junction does not match germline at one end; this may be a read error. This sequence joins TRBV7-9 and TRBJ2-1, with TRBD2 matching over 9 bases. CDR1 SEHNR and CDR2 FQNEAQ come from the germline V gene (reference sequence). This CDR3 has 17 residues. DNA for the CDR3: TGCGCCAGCAGCCGAATTAGCGGGGGCGAGGTATACAATGAGCAGTTCTTC. Translating it yields CASSRISGGEVYNEQFF.

The rearrangement uses TRBV4-2 and TRBJ2-7, with 15 bases identical to TRBD2. Germline V gene sequence: CDR1 LGHNA, CDR2 YNFKEQ. The V segment lost 2 bases and the J segment 0 bases; nucleotides outside the gene matches: 11. The CDR3 loop spans 20 amino acids. CDR3 DNA sequence: TGTGCCAGCAGCCAAACAACACCGGGACTAGCGGGAGGAGACTCCTACGAGCAGTACTTC. Encoded protein: CASSQTTPGLAGGDSYEQYF.